This T cell receptor beta chain comes out of a study of follicular helper T cells after annual influenza vaccination (TCRdb year 2017). Study-wide context: Blood was collected on days 0, 7 and 28 after each seasonal influenza vaccination. To look at recall of cTfh clones, some subjects were tracked through successive annual vaccinations covering the 2013-2014, 2014-2015 and 2015-2016 seasons. One week after vaccination, a second recruited cohort of roughly 12 subjects (Table S1) displayed a similar ICOS+CD38+ cTfh response. The 2015 samples were processed right after collection, while the 2013-2014 samples were cryopreserved. Multi-year samples were available for six subjects, with four spanning two vaccination seasons and two spanning three seasons.

Overall results and qualifications from the work: ICOS+CD38+ cTfh clonality correlated with the frequency of that population, and its change correlated with the change in circulating plasmablast frequency. With successive annual vaccinations, a recurrent oligoclonal ICOS+CD38+ cTfh response was recalled, and this response contained tetramer and AIM influenza-specific clonotypes. Undersampling of the much larger non-cTfh compartments could not be excluded when assessing influenza clone enrichment. Day 7 ICOS+CD38+ clones were most often found later in ICOS-CD38- cTfh, suggesting that subset may serve as a memory reservoir. Only about 9-22% of analyzed cells yielded productive TCRB sequences, so sampling of rare clonotypes was not possible.

Comment on this clone: No cognate antigen has been identified for it. Base qualities are missing; no much larger clone stands one base away.

Reading the germline V gene gives CDR1 SGHNT and CDR2 YENEEA. After removal of 4 bases from V and 6 bases from J, the junction retains 6 bases not matched to a gene. Its CDR3 holds 17 amino acids, cysteine through phenylalanine. CDR3 DNA is the only sequence kept; it has 51 bases, read in frame from the first base. Sample time point, as interpreted from the label and publication: 2013-2014 season, 7 days after vaccination. Adults were given seasonal inactivated influenza vaccine (Fluvarix), and sorted blood CD4 subsets were followed by TCRB sequencing before and after vaccination. To be eligible, subjects had to live in the community and must not have received influenza vaccine in the previous 6 months. Influenza vaccine contraindications, substance abuse, HIV/AIDS, active malignancy, immunomodulatory medication and active illness such as respiratory infection were included among the exclusion criteria. Between about 40 and 100 mL of blood was sampled per time point. PBMC were isolated using Ficoll-Paque PLUS or SepMate separation. As a non-Tfh subset for comparison, CXCR5- memory CD4 T cells were sorted. Before DNA extraction, cell subsets were sorted from PBMC on a BD FACS Aria.

The protocol used for the library was the immunoSEQ multiplex PCR assay. Adaptive Biotechnologies handled the TCRB amplification, library preparation, sequencing and preliminary bioinformatics at Survey level resolution. As for the original processing: Clonality was calculated in R as 1 minus normalized Shannon entropy, and the Gini index was computed with the R package ineq. To get the overlap score, the summed counts of shared sequences were divided by the total counts of all sequences in both of the compared samples. The significance of shared clonotypes was tested with Fisher's exact test, assuming a theoretical repertoire of 10^7 TCRB sequences. TCRdb re-hosts the immuneACCESS table, in-frame sequences only. Its copies lack some clones; in the studies checked, an unresolved V gene accounts for under half of them, and the cause for the rest is not known. That table supplies the V and J calls and clone size; D and trimming were determined from the DNA. Present in this sample are 9,500 to 10,000 clones, 65% to 85% of which were seen just once. Jointly, the top ten make up approximately 0.6% of the sample.

This material consisted of CXCR5- memory CD4+ T cells sorted from blood, taken 7 days after influenza vaccination. The cell subset or site label on this specimen signifies: CXCR5- memory CD4 T cells. The chain is encoded by TRBV11-3 joined to TRBJ2-1, with 16 bases in between that match TRBD2. This TCR derives from an adult who received the influenza vaccine. The DNA is as follows: TGTGCCAGCAGCTACGGGACTAGCGGGGGGGCAGGCAATGAGCAGTTCTTC. Translated, it gives CASSYGTSGGAGNEQFF.